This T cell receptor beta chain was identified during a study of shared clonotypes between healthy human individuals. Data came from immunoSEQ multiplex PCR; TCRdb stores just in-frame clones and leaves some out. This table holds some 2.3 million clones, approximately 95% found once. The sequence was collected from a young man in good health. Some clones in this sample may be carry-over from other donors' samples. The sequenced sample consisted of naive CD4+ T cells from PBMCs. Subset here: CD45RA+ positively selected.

The CDR3 DNA follows: TGTGCCAGCAGCCCGGGACAGCTTAATGAAAAACTGTTTTTT. It yields the protein CASSPGQLNEKLFF. The J gene is TRBJ1-4, the V gene TRBV5-8, with 7 bases matching TRBD1. The CDR3 is made up of 14 amino acids. V dropped 4 bases and J dropped 4; count of bases not matched to a gene: 4. Germline V gives CDR1 SGHTS, CDR2 YDEGEE. Variable domain in full (rest from reference TRBV5-8 and TRBJ1-4): EAGVTQSPTHLIKTRGQQATLRCSPISGHTSVYWYQQALGLGLQFLLWYDEGEERNRGNFPPRFSGRQFPNYSSELNVNALELEDSALYLCASSPGQLNEKLFFGSGTQLSVL.